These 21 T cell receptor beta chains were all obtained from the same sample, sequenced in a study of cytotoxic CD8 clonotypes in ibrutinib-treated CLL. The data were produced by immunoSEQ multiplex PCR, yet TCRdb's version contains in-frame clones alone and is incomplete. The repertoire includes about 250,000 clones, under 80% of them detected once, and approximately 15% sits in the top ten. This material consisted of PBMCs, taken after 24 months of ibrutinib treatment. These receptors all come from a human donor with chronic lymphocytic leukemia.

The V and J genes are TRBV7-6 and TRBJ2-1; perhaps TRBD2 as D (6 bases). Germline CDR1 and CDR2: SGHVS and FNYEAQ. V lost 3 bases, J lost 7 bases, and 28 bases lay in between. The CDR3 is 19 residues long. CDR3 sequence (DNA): TGTGCCAGCAGCTTCACGGGACCATCACGGGGGACGGGTCCGAATGAGCAGTTCTTC. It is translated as CASSFTGPSRGTGPNEQFF.

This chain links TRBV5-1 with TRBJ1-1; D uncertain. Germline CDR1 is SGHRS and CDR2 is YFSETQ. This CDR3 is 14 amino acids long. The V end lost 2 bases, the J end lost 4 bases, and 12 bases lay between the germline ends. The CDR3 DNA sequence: TGCGCCAGCAGCTTTGGGGATGGGTCCACTGAAGCTTTCTTT. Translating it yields CASSFGDGSTEAFF.

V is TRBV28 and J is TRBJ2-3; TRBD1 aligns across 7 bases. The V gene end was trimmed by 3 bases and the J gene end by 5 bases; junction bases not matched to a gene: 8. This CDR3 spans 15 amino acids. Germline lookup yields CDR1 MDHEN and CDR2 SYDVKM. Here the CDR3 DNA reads TGTGCCAGCAGTTTTGGCCTTCGGGACAGAGATACGCAGTATTTT. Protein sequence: CASSFGLRDRDTQYF. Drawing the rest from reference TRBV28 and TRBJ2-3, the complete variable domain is DVKVTQSSRYLVKRTGEKVFLECVQDMDHENMFWYRQDPGLGLRLIYFSYDVKMKEKGDIPEGYSVSREKKERFSLILESASTNQTSMYLCASSFGLRDRDTQYFGPGTRLTVL.

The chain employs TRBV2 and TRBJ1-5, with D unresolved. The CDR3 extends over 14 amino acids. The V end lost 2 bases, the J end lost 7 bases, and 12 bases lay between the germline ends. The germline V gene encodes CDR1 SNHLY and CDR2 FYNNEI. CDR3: CASSESMGGQPQHF. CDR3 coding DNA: TGTGCCAGCAGTGAATCGATGGGAGGGCAGCCCCAGCATTTT.

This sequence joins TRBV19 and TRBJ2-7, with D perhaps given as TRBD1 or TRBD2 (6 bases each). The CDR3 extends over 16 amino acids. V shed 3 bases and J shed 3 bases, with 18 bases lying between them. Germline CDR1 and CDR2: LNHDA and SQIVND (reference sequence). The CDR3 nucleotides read TGTGCCAGTAGTATCCTCGGGGGCGAATCGGTCTACGAGCAGTACTTC. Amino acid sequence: CASSILGGESVYEQYF.

CDR3 DNA: TGTGCCAGCGAGGACAGGGGGTACCCCAATGAGCAGTTCTTC. Its translation is CASEDRGYPNEQFF. This chain connects TRBV28 to TRBJ2-1; 10 nucleotides match TRBD1. In germline, CDR1 is MDHEN, CDR2 SYDVKM. The CDR3 length is 14 residues. V shed 8 bases, J shed 6 bases, and the junction held 7 bases outside the gene matches.

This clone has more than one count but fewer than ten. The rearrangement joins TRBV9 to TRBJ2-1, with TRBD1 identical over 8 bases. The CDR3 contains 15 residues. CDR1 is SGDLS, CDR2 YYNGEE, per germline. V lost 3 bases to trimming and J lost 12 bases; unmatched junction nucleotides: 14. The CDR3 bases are TGTGCCAGCAGCGCCCTCCCAGGGGGACAGGTTCGGCAGTTCTTC. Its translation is CASSALPGGQVRQFF. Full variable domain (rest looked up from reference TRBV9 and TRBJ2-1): DSGVTQTPKHLITATGQRVTLRCSPRSGDLSVYWYQQSLDQGLQFLIQYYNGEERAKGNILERFSAQQFPDLHSELNLSSLELGDSALYFCASSALPGGQVRQFFGPGTRLTVL.

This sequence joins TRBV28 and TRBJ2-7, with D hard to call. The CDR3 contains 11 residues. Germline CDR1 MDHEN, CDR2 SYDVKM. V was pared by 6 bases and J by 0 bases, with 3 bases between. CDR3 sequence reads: CASRRSYEQYF. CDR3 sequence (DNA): TGTGCCAGCAGACGCTCCTACGAGCAGTACTTC.

The chain's CDR3 is CASSTGTADTQYF. CDR3 DNA sequence: TGCGCCAGCAGCACCGGGACCGCGGATACGCAGTATTTT. This chain links TRBV5-1 with TRBJ2-3; either TRBD1 or TRBD2 may supply D (5 bases each). This CDR3 is built from 13 residues. V lost 4 bases and J 6 bases, leaving 12 bases between the germline ends. Germline V gene data show CDR1 as SGHRS and CDR2 as YFSETQ.

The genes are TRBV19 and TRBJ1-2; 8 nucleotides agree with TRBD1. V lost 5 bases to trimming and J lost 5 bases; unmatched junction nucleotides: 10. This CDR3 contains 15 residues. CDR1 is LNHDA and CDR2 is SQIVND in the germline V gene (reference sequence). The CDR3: CASSSRDRLQYGYTF. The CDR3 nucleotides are TGTGCCAGTAGTTCCCGGGACAGGCTCCAATATGGCTACACCTTC.

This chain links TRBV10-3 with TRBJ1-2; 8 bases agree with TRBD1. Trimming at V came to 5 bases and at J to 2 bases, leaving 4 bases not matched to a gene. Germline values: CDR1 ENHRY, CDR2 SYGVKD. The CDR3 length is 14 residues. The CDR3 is CAISPGGANYGYTF. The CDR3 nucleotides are TGTGCCATCAGTCCAGGGGGCGCAAACTATGGCTACACCTTC.

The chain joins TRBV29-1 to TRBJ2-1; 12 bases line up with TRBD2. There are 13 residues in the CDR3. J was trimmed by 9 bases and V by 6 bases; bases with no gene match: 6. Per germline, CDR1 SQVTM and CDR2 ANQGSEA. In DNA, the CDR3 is TGCAGCGTACTAGCGGGAGGAGCTGGTGAGCAGTTCTTC. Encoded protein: CSVLAGGAGEQFF.

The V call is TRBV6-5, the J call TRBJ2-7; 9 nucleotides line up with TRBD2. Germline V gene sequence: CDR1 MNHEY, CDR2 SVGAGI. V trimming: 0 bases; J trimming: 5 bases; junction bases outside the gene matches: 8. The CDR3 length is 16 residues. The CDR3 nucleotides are TGTGCCAGCAGTTACTCGAGTAGCGGGAGACGTCACGAGCAGTACTTC. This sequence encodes CASSYSSSGRRHEQYF.

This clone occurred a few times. The CDR3 loop is CASSPRDTFYEQYF. CDR3 sequence (DNA): TGCGCCAGCAGCCCCAGGGACACCTTCTACGAGCAGTACTTC. The rearrangement links TRBV5-1 to TRBJ2-7, with TRBD1 as a possible D gene (6 bases). V was pared by 4 bases and J by 3 bases, with 14 bases between. This CDR3 has 14 residues. In germline, CDR1 is SGHRS, CDR2 YFSETQ.

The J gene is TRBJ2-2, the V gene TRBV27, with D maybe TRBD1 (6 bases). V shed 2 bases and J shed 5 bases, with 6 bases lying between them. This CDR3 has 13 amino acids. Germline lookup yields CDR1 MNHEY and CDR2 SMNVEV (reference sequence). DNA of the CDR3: TGTGCCAGCAGTTTAACAGGGACCGGGGAGCTGTTTTTT. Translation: CASSLTGTGELFF.

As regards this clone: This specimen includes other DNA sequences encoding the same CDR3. The CDR3 DNA reads as TGTGCCAGCAGCCTGAAGGGAGTGGGTGAGCAGTTCTTC. This gives the protein CASSLKGVGEQFF. The chain has TRBV11-3 and TRBJ2-1; tentative D call: TRBD2 (5 bases). In germline, CDR1 is SGHNT, CDR2 YENEEA. V lost 5 bases to trimming and J lost 9 bases, with 14 bases between them. The CDR3 is made up of 13 amino acids.

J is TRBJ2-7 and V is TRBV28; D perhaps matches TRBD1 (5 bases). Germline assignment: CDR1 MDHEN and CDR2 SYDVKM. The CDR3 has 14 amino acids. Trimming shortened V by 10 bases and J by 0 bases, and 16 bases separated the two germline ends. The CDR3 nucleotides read TGTGCCACCTCAGGGCCTTATGGCTCCTACGAGCAGTACTTC. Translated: CATSGPYGSYEQYF.

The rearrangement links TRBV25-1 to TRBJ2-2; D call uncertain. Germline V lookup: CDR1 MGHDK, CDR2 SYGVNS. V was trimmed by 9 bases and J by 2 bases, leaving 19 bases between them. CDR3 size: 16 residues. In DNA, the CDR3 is TGTGCCAGTTCATCCACCCTTTCAAAAAACACCGGGGAGCTGTTTTTT. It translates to CASSSTLSKNTGELFF.

CDR3 residues: CASSPGTSNHPVQETQYF. CDR3 nucleotide sequence: TGTGCCAGCAGCCCCGGGACATCCAACCACCCCGTCCAAGAGACCCAGTACTTC. This chain uses TRBV7-2 with TRBJ2-5; possibly TRBD1 for D (6 bases). Per germline, CDR1 SGHTA and CDR2 FQGNSA. V was cut by 5 bases and J by 1 base, with 23 bases left in between. This CDR3 has 18 amino acids.

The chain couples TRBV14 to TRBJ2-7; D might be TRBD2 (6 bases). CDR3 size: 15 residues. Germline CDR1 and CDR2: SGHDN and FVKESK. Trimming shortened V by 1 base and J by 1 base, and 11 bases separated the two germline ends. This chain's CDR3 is CASSQVEGLSYEQYF. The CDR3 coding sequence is TGTGCCAGCAGCCAAGTGGAGGGGCTGTCCTACGAGCAGTACTTC.

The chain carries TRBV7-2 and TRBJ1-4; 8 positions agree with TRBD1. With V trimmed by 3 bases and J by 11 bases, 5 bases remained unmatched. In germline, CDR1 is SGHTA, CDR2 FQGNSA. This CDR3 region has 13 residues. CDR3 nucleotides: TGTGCCAGCAGCTTCCCGGGACAGGTGAAACTGTTTTTT. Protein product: CASSFPGQVKLFF.